This T cell receptor (beta chain) appears in the sequencing data of a study of T cells in Graves' hyperthyroidism and ophthalmopathy. General study findings and limits: Researchers report that a 13 V-J model separated ophthalmopathy from stable hyperthyroidism. Blood shared most expanded thyroid clonotypes above 0.001. The model made its ophthalmopathy prediction, and onset followed a median roughly six months later.

What was amplified from RNA transcripts were TCR beta CDR3 regions. The primer set for the first-round RT-PCR of the TCR CDR3 was HTBI. MiXCR, run by TCRdb on the multiplex PCR reads, gives a single entry per CDR3 protein. The data show fewer than 550,000 distinct CDR3 sequences, approximately 25% seen once. A remark on this clonotype: No antigen is known for it.

The material sequenced was blood. The TCR originated in a woman in her 30s with Graves' ophthalmopathy.

The CDR3 sequence: CASGASRTYEQYF. The CDR3 bases are TGTGCCAGCGGGGCTAGCCGTACCTACGAGCAGTACTTC. V usage is TRBV12-3 or TRBV12-4 and J usage is TRBJ2-7, with D perhaps given as TRBD1 or TRBD2 (5 bases each). The CDR3 loop spans 13 amino acids. Trimming removed 8 bases from V and 2 bases from J, with 13 bases in between.